This record covers a single TCR beta chain. Its antigen is as yet unknown. Using unique molecular identifiers, the investigators prepared the TCRbeta library. In TCRdb, the PCR reads were re-called with MiXCR into one record per CDR3 protein. The sample lists hundreds of thousands of distinct CDR3 sequences, under 15% seen once, with 2.2% in the top ten. This specimen belongs to a study of T-cell reconstitution after alpha-beta-depleted transplantation in children. Overall study results and limits: Once a year had passed after transplant, T-cell counts and diversity came mostly from newly produced T cells. Surviving recipient T cells and thymic progenitors produced the high day-60 TCRbeta diversity seen in some patients.

This CDR3 comprises 16 residues. CDR1 and CDR2 from the germline V gene are MNHEY and SVGEGT. V gave up 2 bases and J gave up 0 bases; unmatched junction bases: 3. The specimen was PBMCs, mostly from graft donor cells, collected 360 days after TCRalphabeta/CD19-depleted stem cell transplant. The chain combines TRBV6-2 or TRBV6-3 with TRBJ1-1; TRBD1 aligns across 10 bases. The sequence was obtained from a male patient aged 10-17 years who had a stem cell transplant for acute myeloid leukemia, so the T cells may come from the graft donor. CDR3 DNA sequence: TGTGCCAGCAGTTACGGACAGGGGGTGATGAACACTGAAGCTTTCTTT. It specifies CASSYGQGVMNTEAFF.